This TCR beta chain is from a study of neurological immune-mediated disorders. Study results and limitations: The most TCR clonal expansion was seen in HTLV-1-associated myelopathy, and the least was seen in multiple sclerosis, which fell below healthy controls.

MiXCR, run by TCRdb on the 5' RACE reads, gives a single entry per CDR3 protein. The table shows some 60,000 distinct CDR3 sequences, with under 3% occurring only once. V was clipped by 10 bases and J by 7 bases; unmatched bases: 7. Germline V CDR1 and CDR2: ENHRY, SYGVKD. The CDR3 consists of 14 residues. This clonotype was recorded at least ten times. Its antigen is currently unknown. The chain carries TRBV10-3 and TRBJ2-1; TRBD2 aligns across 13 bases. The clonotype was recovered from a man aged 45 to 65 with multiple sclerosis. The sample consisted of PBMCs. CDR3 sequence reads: CATATSGGWNEQFF. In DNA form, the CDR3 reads TGTGCCACCGCGACTAGCGGGGGGTGGAATGAGCAGTTCTTC.